These 3 T cell receptor beta chains share one sample of origin, sequenced in a study of CD8+CD57+ T cells in acquired aplastic anemia. CDR3 and TCR beta VDJ profiling relied on a genomic DNA template. TCRdb recomputed calls from the reads with MiXCR, one row per CDR3 protein. This sample carries 210,000 or so distinct CDR3 sequences, around 49% of them seen once, and the ten largest clones take just under 20%. Patients included in sequencing had previously demonstrated CD8+CD57+ cell expansion by flow cytometry. The sample was sorted CD4+, CD8+, or CD8+CD57+ T cells (not recorded which) from PBMCs. Receptor source: a human donor with aplastic anemia.

With respect to this clonotype: A read error may explain this, as a much larger clone is one base away. The rearrangement uses TRBV19 and TRBJ2-2; the D gene is possibly TRBD1 (6 bases). Trimming left V 6 bases short and J 4 bases short, with 15 bases between. Per the germline V gene, CDR1 is LNHDA and CDR2 is SQIVND (reference sequence). This CDR3 comprises 15 residues. The CDR3 is CASRVGGHSTGELFF. CDR3 in DNA: TGTGCCAGTAGGGTTGGGGGCCATTCCACCGGGGAGCTGTTTTTT.

This clonotype is medium-sized within its sample. The chain links TRBV25-1 to TRBJ1-1; possible D gene TRBD1, 6 bases. Trimming pared 7 bases from V and 4 bases from J, leaving 16 bases between. CDR3 size: 14 residues. CDR1 is MGHDK and CDR2 is SYGVNS in the germline V gene. The CDR3 coding sequence is TGTGCCAGCATGGGGGCAGGGGAGGGCACTGAAGCTTTCTTT. This gives the protein CASMGAGEGTEAFF.

V is TRBV2 and J is TRBJ1-1; no clear D. The V gene lost 4 bases and the J gene lost 2 bases, with 11 bases spanning the gap. The germline CDR1 and CDR2 sequences are SNHLY and FYNNEI. CDR3 size: 14 residues. The CDR3 DNA reads as TGTGCCAGCAGTGGGGCCAGGAAAAACACTGAAGCTTTCTTT. This codes for CASSGARKNTEAFF. The whole variable domain, remainder taken from reference TRBV2 and TRBJ1-1, is EPEVTQTPSHQVTQMGQEVILRCVPISNHLYFYWYRQILGQKVEFLVSFYNNEISEKSEIFDDQFSVERPDGSNFTLKIRSTKLEDSAMYFCASSGARKNTEAFFGQGTRLTVV.